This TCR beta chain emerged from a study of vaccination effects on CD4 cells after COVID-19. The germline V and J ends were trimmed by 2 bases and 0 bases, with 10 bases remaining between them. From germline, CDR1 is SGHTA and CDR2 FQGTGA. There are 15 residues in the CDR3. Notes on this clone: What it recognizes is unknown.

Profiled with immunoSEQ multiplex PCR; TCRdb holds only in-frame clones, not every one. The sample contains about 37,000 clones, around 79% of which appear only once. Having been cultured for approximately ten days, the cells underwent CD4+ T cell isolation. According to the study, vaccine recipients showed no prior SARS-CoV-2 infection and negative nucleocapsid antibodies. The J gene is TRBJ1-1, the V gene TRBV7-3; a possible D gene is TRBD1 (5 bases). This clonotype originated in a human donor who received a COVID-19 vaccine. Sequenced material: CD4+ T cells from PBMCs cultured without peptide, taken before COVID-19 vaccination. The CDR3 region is CASSLWGGMNTEAFF. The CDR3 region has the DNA TGTGCCAGCAGCTTATGGGGGGGGATGAACACTGAAGCTTTCTTT.